This TCR beta chain was captured by sequencing in a study of T cells in women clearing cervical HPV infection. For the study at large: Case blood was drawn when the lesion was first found; control blood after infection became undetectable. With HLA typing for only a few women, HLA confounding remains possible. Study-level points and caveats: Cases and controls were distinguished at AUC around 0.87 by richness and V genes.

Assay: immunoSEQ multiplex PCR; the TCRdb copy retains only in-frame clones and omits some. The sample has 20,000 to 25,000 clones. Remarks on this clone: The target antigen is unknown.

The sample comprised blood buffy coat. The sequence derives from a woman aged 18-69 years with a cervical HPV16 infection that either progressed to CIN3+ or cleared (not recorded which).

The CDR3: CASSISVAGPRYEQYF. Partial CDR3 DNA: TGTGCCAGTAGTATATCCGTAGCGGGTCCCCGCTACGAG. The chain has TRBV19 and TRBJ2-7; 7 positions match TRBD2. The CDR3 goes on 3 residues after the read ends, and that part is filled in from the germline J gene. CDR1 is LNHDA and CDR2 is SQIVND in the germline V gene (reference sequence). V shed 2 bases and J 3 bases; nucleotides not matched to a gene: 10. This CDR3 spans 16 amino acids.